This T cell receptor beta chain was recovered during a study of T cells expressing NK-cell markers. Study-level points and caveats: Researchers report these clonotypes also headed the CD3+CD56-NKG2C+ fraction in a handful of donors.

The germline V gene encodes CDR1 SQVTM and CDR2 ANQGSEA. The CDR3 has 12 residues. After re-calling the 5' RACE reads, TCRdb lists one entry per CDR3 protein, DNA absent. This repertoire comprises about 540,000 distinct CDR3 sequences; its ten largest clones make up approximately 4%. To note about this clonotype: The antigen is unknown.

The gene calls are TRBV29-1 and TRBJ2-7. The receptor's source is a man between 18 and 29 years old in good health. The sample taken for sequencing was blood T cells: a sorted CD56 or NKG2C T cell subset, CD4+ or CD8+ T cells, or bulk PBMC T cells (not recorded which). The CDR3 protein is CSVEGVLFGQYF.